The clone carrying this T cell receptor (beta chain) has a count of ten or more. Combining a sample-barcoded 5' primer with a J-beta primer mix, a second PCR ran for roughly 7 to 12 cycles. TCRdb reprocessed the 5' RACE reads via MiXCR and lists one record per CDR3 protein. The sample consists of hundreds of thousands of distinct CDR3 sequences, approximately 30% of them appearing once. The CDR3 runs to 13 residues. V was clipped by 2 bases and J by 7 bases, with 11 bases between them. The sample belongs to a study of blood T cells in healthy people across ages. This chain uses TRBV12-3 or TRBV12-4 with TRBJ1-1, with D uncertain. The sequencing input was blood. The TCR originated in a woman aged 80 or over in good health. CDR3 protein: CASSLRAAIEAFF. The DNA of the CDR3 is TGTGCCAGCAGTTTAAGGGCAGCGATTGAAGCTTTCTTT.